The 27 T cell receptor beta chains below all came from one sample that was sequenced in a study of shared clonotypes between healthy human individuals. The data were produced by immunoSEQ multiplex PCR, yet TCRdb's version contains in-frame clones alone and is incomplete. The profile shows about 490,000 clones, roughly four fifths of them singletons. The sample taken for sequencing was PBMCs. The receptors were gathered from a woman in her thirties or forties in good health. Some clones in this sample may be carry-over from other donors' samples.

J is TRBJ2-5 and V is TRBV5-1; D possibly corresponds to TRBD1 (5 bases). Germline CDR1 is SGHRS and CDR2 is YFSETQ. This CDR3 has 14 amino acids. V lost 4 bases, J lost 1 base, and 11 bases lay in between. The CDR3 sequence: CASSLGQFQETQYF. In DNA, the CDR3 is TGCGCCAGCAGCCTCGGACAATTCCAAGAGACCCAGTACTTC.

In its sample, this clone was seen a few times. This chain connects TRBV5-1 to TRBJ2-1; 9 positions match TRBD1. The length of the CDR3 is 15 residues. The trim removed 3 bases at V and 3 bases at J, leaving 4 bases unmatched. Germline-derived CDR1 and CDR2 are SGHRS and YFSETQ. The CDR3 loop is CASSSTGGFYNEQFF. CDR3 sequence (DNA): TGCGCCAGCAGCTCGACAGGGGGGTTCTACAATGAGCAGTTCTTC.

V and J are TRBV18 and TRBJ2-3, with 10 bases lining up with TRBD2. Germline CDR1 and CDR2: KGHSH and LQKENI. The CDR3 covers 16 residues. V lost 2 bases and J lost 2; bases outside the gene matches: 4. The CDR3 region is CASSPETSGYTDTQYF. In nucleotides, the CDR3 is TGTGCCAGCTCACCAGAGACTAGCGGGTACACAGATACGCAGTATTTT.

Only a few counts were recorded for this clone. The genes are TRBV19 and TRBJ2-3; 8 positions match TRBD1. CDR1 LNHDA and CDR2 SQIVND come from the germline V gene (reference sequence). CDR3 length equals 16 residues. V trimming: 1 base; J trimming: 5 bases; junction bases outside the gene matches: 8. In DNA, the CDR3 is TGTGCCAGTAGTATAGCCCTGGCACAGGGGGGAGATACGCAGTATTTT. Residues: CASSIALAQGGDTQYF.

There are many counts of this clone. The chain joins TRBV7-9 to TRBJ2-1, with 8 positions matching TRBD2. CDR3 size: 15 residues. Germline values: CDR1 SEHNR, CDR2 FQNEAQ (reference sequence). J lost 6 bases, V lost 6 bases, and 10 bases had no gene match. As DNA, the CDR3 is TGTGCCAGCAGTTACAGGCGGGAGGTTCCCAATGAGCAGTTCTTC. Encoded protein: CASSYRREVPNEQFF.

The chain uses TRBV6-6 and TRBJ2-7; no clear D. Looked up from germline, CDR1 is MNHNY and CDR2 is SVGAGI (reference sequence). The V and J ends lost 0 bases and 0 bases respectively, with 6 bases between them. The CDR3 totals 14 residues. CDR3 region: CASSYSADSYEQYF. The CDR3 DNA reads as TGTGCCAGCAGTTACTCGGCTGACTCCTACGAGCAGTACTTC.

This clone was found once. The J gene is TRBJ2-1, the V gene TRBV9; tentatively, D is TRBD1 or TRBD2 (5 bases each). Deletions cut 0 bases from V and 9 bases from J, with 16 bases between. Germline lookup yields CDR1 SGDLS and CDR2 YYNGEE. This CDR3 region has 15 residues. The CDR3 loop reads CASSVDPQTGGEQFF. CDR3 DNA: TGTGCCAGCAGCGTAGATCCCCAAACTGGGGGTGAGCAGTTCTTC.

The gene calls are TRBV11-2 and TRBJ2-2; 8 nucleotides align to TRBD2. After removal of 2 bases from V and 7 bases from J, the junction contained 9 bases not matched to a gene. Germline V gene data show CDR1 as SGHAT and CDR2 as FQNNGV. This CDR3 has 16 residues. The CDR3, as DNA: TGTGCCAGCAGCTTACAGGAGCGGGAGTTGAACGGGGAGCTGTTTTTT. Amino acid sequence: CASSLQERELNGELFF.

V gene TRBV28 combines with J gene TRBJ2-7; D not certain. Trimming stripped 5 bases from V and 0 bases from J, with 8 bases between. Germline assignment: CDR1 MDHEN and CDR2 SYDVKM. The CDR3 covers 13 residues. The CDR3 sequence: CASSPTASYEQYF. The CDR3 coding sequence is TGTGCCAGCAGTCCCACAGCCTCCTACGAGCAGTACTTC. Full variable domain (remainder filled in from reference TRBV28 and TRBJ2-7): DVKVTQSSRYLVKRTGEKVFLECVQDMDHENMFWYRQDPGLGLRLIYFSYDVKMKEKGDIPEGYSVSREKKERFSLILESASTNQTSMYLCASSPTASYEQYFGPGTRLTVT.

The V and J genes are TRBV5-6 and TRBJ2-5; D is undetermined. This CDR3 contains 15 residues. V was clipped by 0 bases and J by 1 base, with 10 bases between them. CDR1 SGHDT and CDR2 YYEEEE come from the germline V gene. CDR3 nucleotide sequence: TGTGCCAGCAGCTTGGGAAATGCCCCCCAAGAGACCCAGTACTTC. Its protein is CASSLGNAPQETQYF.

The chain couples TRBV15 to TRBJ2-2; maybe TRBD1 (6 bases). The CDR3 runs to 15 residues. Trimming removed 1 base from V and 0 bases from J, with 6 bases in between. Per germline, CDR1 LNHNV and CDR2 YYDKDF (reference sequence). The CDR3 nucleotides are TGTGCCACCAGCAGAGGGGGGCCGAACACCGGGGAGCTGTTTTTT. Its protein is CATSRGGPNTGELFF.

The chain couples TRBV14 to TRBJ1-1; no reliable D call. Trimming removed 3 bases from V and 2 bases from J, with 7 bases in between. CDR3 length: 13 residues. CDR1 is SGHDN and CDR2 is FVKESK in the germline V gene. The CDR3 DNA reads as TGTGCCAGCAGCCAGGTGTTTAACACTGAAGCTTTCTTT. The encoded protein is CASSQVFNTEAFF. The variable domain in full, with the rest retrieved from reference TRBV14 and TRBJ1-1, is EAGVTQFPSHSVIEKGQTVTLRCDPISGHDNLYWYRRVMGKEIKFLLHFVKESKQDESGMPNNRFLAERTGGTYSTLKVQPAELEDSGVYFCASSQVFNTEAFFGQGTRLTVV.

Comment on this clone: Additional DNA sequences in this sample encode the identical CDR3. The gene calls are TRBV10-3 and TRBJ2-7; D ambiguous. The length of the CDR3 is 12 residues. Trimming cost V 4 bases and J 1 base, with 5 bases left between them. The germline gives CDR1 ENHRY, CDR2 SYGVKD. CDR3 loop: CAISGNSYEQYF. The CDR3 DNA sequence: TGTGCCATCAGTGGCAATTCCTACGAGCAGTACTTC.

The chain joins TRBV11-2 to TRBJ2-1; tentative D call: TRBD2 (5 bases). The V gene's germline CDR1 is SGHAT and CDR2 FQNNGV. The V and J ends lost 5 bases and 7 bases respectively, with 18 bases between them. There are 15 residues in the CDR3. As DNA, the CDR3 is TGTGCCAGCAGCCTCAGGAGAGTACAGCGGAATGAGCAGTTCTTC. Translation gives CASSLRRVQRNEQFF.

Notes on this clone: Other DNA variants within this sample encode the same CDR3. The chain uses TRBV28 and TRBJ2-2; no clear D gene. This CDR3 is built from 12 residues. The V gene's germline CDR1 is MDHEN and CDR2 SYDVKM. V dropped 5 bases and J dropped 5 bases, with 6 bases sitting between them. The CDR3 DNA reads TGTGCCAGCAGTCCACCAACCGGGGAGCTGTTTTTT. It codes for CASSPPTGELFF. The complete variable domain, with remaining parts taken from reference TRBV28 and TRBJ2-2, reads DVKVTQSSRYLVKRTGEKVFLECVQDMDHENMFWYRQDPGLGLRLIYFSYDVKMKEKGDIPEGYSVSREKKERFSLILESASTNQTSMYLCASSPPTGELFFGEGSRLTVL.

This clone was observed a single time. The rearrangement uses TRBV28 and TRBJ2-7, with 8 bases matching TRBD1. Germline V lookup: CDR1 MDHEN, CDR2 SYDVKM. There are 14 residues in the CDR3. Trimming removed 6 bases from V and 3 bases from J; junction bases left unmatched: 7. DNA of the CDR3: TGTGCCAGCAGCACAGGGGGGCAAAACTACGAGCAGTACTTC. Amino acids: CASSTGGQNYEQYF.

This clone was counted a few times. V gene TRBV28 combines with J gene TRBJ2-5, with D hard to call. Germline loops: CDR1 MDHEN, CDR2 SYDVKM. This CDR3 comprises 12 residues. Trimming removed 8 bases from V and 1 base from J, with 8 bases in between. The CDR3 DNA reads as TGTGCCAGCTTTAGGGCCCAAGAGACCCAGTACTTC. As protein: CASFRAQETQYF. The full variable domain, its missing parts supplied by reference TRBV28 and TRBJ2-5, is DVKVTQSSRYLVKRTGEKVFLECVQDMDHENMFWYRQDPGLGLRLIYFSYDVKMKEKGDIPEGYSVSREKKERFSLILESASTNQTSMYLCASFRAQETQYFGPGTRLLVL.

V usage is TRBV7-9 and J usage is TRBJ2-7; tentatively, D is TRBD1 (5 bases). The germline V gene encodes CDR1 SEHNR and CDR2 FQNEAQ (reference sequence). The CDR3 runs 12 residues. V dropped 4 bases and J dropped 6 bases, with 10 bases sitting between them. This chain's CDR3 is CASSSYRGEQYF. CDR3 in DNA: TGTGCCAGCAGCTCGTATAGGGGCGAGCAGTACTTC.

This clone has a handful of counts. Other nucleotide sequences in the sample specify the same CDR3. The chain carries TRBV5-1 and TRBJ2-5; 14 nucleotides align to TRBD2. J lost 5 bases, V lost 0 bases, and 3 bases had no gene match. Looked up from germline, CDR1 is SGHRS and CDR2 is YFSETQ. The CDR3 loop spans 16 amino acids. CDR3 nucleotides: TGCGCCAGCAGCTTGGGACTAGCGGGAGGGTCCGAGACCCAGTACTTC. It codes for CASSLGLAGGSETQYF. The full variable domain, with the rest looked up from reference TRBV5-1 and TRBJ2-5, is KAGVTQTPRYLIKTRGQQVTLSCSPISGHRSVSWYQQTPGQGLQFLFEYFSETQRNKGNFPGRFSGRQFSNSRSEMNVSTLELGDSALYLCASSLGLAGGSETQYFGPGTRLLVL.

V and J are TRBV28 and TRBJ1-3, with D hard to call. Trimming removed 9 bases from V and 8 bases from J, with 8 bases in between. CDR3 length: 10 amino acids. CDR1 is MDHEN, CDR2 SYDVKM, per germline. The CDR3 DNA sequence: TGTGCCAGTCATCGGGACACCATATATTTT. Translation: CASHRDTIYF. The full variable domain, in which reference TRBV28 and TRBJ1-3 provide the parts outside the CDR3, is DVKVTQSSRYLVKRTGEKVFLECVQDMDHENMFWYRQDPGLGLRLIYFSYDVKMKEKGDIPEGYSVSREKKERFSLILESASTNQTSMYLCASHRDTIYFGEGSWLTVV.

This clone came up a few times. The chain links TRBV7-6 to TRBJ2-1; tentatively, D is TRBD1 or TRBD2 (5 bases each). V shed 4 bases and J shed 6 bases, with 25 bases lying between them. The CDR3 loop spans 18 amino acids. Germline V gene lookup returns CDR1 SGHVS and CDR2 FNYEAQ. The CDR3 bases are TGTGCCAGCAGCTCCTTGTCCGCCGGGACCCGGGCCCTCAATGAGCAGTTCTTC. Translation gives CASSSLSAGTRALNEQFF.

In its sample, this clone was seen once. The chain has TRBV27 and TRBJ2-2; 7 bases line up with TRBD2. Germline loops: CDR1 MNHEY, CDR2 SMNVEV (reference sequence). Losses at the gene ends were 6 bases for V and 0 bases for J; bases not matched to a gene: 4. The CDR3 runs to 15 residues. The CDR3, as DNA: TGTGCCAGCAGAGCTAGCGGAACGAACACCGGGGAGCTGTTTTTT. Its protein product is CASRASGTNTGELFF.

The DNA of the CDR3 is TGTGCCAGCAGCTTTAGCGGGACCCTCGGTGAGCAGTTCTTC. Translated: CASSFSGTLGEQFF. This chain joins TRBV11-1 and TRBJ2-1, with 8 positions matching TRBD2. Germline V gene lookup returns CDR1 SGHAT and CDR2 FQDESV (reference sequence). Trimming removed 3 bases from V and 9 bases from J; junction bases left unmatched: 7. CDR3 size: 14 residues. Complete variable domain (other parts from reference TRBV11-1 and TRBJ2-1): EAEVAQSPRYKITEKSQAVAFWCDPISGHATLYWYRQILGQGPELLVQFQDESVVDDSQLPKDRFSAERLKGVDSTLKIQPAELGDSAMYLCASSFSGTLGEQFFGPGTRLTVL.

This clone appeared a single time. This chain links TRBV2 with TRBJ2-3; D call uncertain. CDR1 is SNHLY, CDR2 FYNNEI, per germline. Trimming cost V 4 bases and J 1 base, with 6 bases left between them. The CDR3 runs to 13 residues. The CDR3 loop reads CASSVLGTDTQYF. In DNA form, the CDR3 reads TGTGCCAGCAGTGTTCTAGGCACAGATACGCAGTATTTT.

Turning to this clone: With a much larger clone just one base away, this may be a read error. The chain joins TRBV7-9 to TRBJ2-5; D remains ambiguous. The closer fit of TRBJ2-7 to the DNA end suggests the J call may be wrong. The germline V gene has CDR1 SEHNR and CDR2 FQNEAQ (reference sequence). CDR3 length: 11 amino acids. The CDR3 nucleotides read TGTGCCAGCAGCTTAAGATACGAGCAGTACTTC. Amino acid sequence: CASSLRYEQYF.

This clone showed up just a few times. Other DNA sequences in the sample encode the same CDR3. J is TRBJ2-3 and V is TRBV13; D ambiguous. This CDR3 region has 14 residues. Trimming pared 0 bases from V and 0 bases from J, leaving 4 bases between. Germline CDR1 and CDR2: PRHDT and FYEKMQ (reference sequence). CDR3 amino acids: CASSLGGSTDTQYF. CDR3 DNA sequence: TGTGCCAGCAGCTTAGGCGGCAGCACAGATACGCAGTATTTT.

The chain carries TRBV25-1 and TRBJ2-2, with D perhaps matching TRBD2 (6 bases). Germline V gene sequence: CDR1 MGHDK, CDR2 SYGVNS. Trimming stripped 2 bases from V and 6 bases from J, with 13 bases between. The CDR3 runs to 15 residues. The CDR3 DNA is TGTGCCAGCAGTGAAGTACGCAGCGGGCCCGGGGAGCTGTTTTTT. This codes for CASSEVRSGPGELFF.